The 24 T cell receptor beta chains below come from one sample, sequenced in a study of shared clonotypes between healthy human individuals. Profiled with immunoSEQ multiplex PCR; TCRdb holds only in-frame clones, not every one. The sample has 400,000 to 600,000 clones; about 75% are singletons. The sequencing input was PBMCs. The receptors shown here come from a woman aged 35 to 49 in good health. Some clones in this sample may be carry-over from other donors' samples.

The chain combines TRBV2 with TRBJ2-7; TRBD2 matches 8 bases. The germline CDR1 and CDR2 sequences are SNHLY and FYNNEI. Losses at the gene ends were 3 bases for V and 5 bases for J; bases not matched to a gene: 3. The CDR3 has 13 residues. The CDR3 bases are TGTGCCAGCAGTGATGGACTAGCTAACGAGCAGTACTTC. It codes for CASSDGLANEQYF.

The chain has TRBV28 and TRBJ2-3, with D unclear. There are 13 residues in the CDR3. Germline V gene data show CDR1 as MDHEN and CDR2 as SYDVKM. The germline V and J ends were trimmed by 3 bases and 5 bases, with 9 bases remaining between them. The CDR3 coding sequence is TGTGCCAGCAGTTTCGGGTTTCGAGATACGCAGTATTTT. This translates into CASSFGFRDTQYF.

The V gene is TRBV18, the J gene TRBJ2-3, with 7 bases that match TRBD1. CDR1 and CDR2 (germline): KGHSH, LQKENI. Trimming removed 3 bases from V and 7 bases from J; junction bases left unmatched: 7. CDR3 length: 14 amino acids. The CDR3 sequence: CASSPGTRGNTQYF. The CDR3 DNA sequence: TGTGCCAGCTCACCCGGAACCAGGGGGAATACGCAGTATTTT.

The gene calls are TRBV7-8 and TRBJ1-1; D is uncertain. In germline, CDR1 is SGHVS, CDR2 FQNEAQ. V dropped 5 bases and J dropped 8 bases, with 21 bases sitting between them. This CDR3 region has 15 residues. For the CDR3, the DNA is TGTGCCAGCAGCCACTTCGGAGTCCCTCTTGCGGAAGCTTTCTTT. Amino acids: CASSHFGVPLAEAFF.

This chain links TRBV19 with TRBJ1-3, with D perhaps matching TRBD1 (5 bases). V dropped 7 bases and J dropped 0 bases, with 10 bases sitting between them. Per germline, CDR1 LNHDA and CDR2 SQIVND (reference sequence). The CDR3 spans 14 residues. CDR3 protein: CASTGTHSGNTIYF. The CDR3 DNA follows: TGTGCCAGTACCGGGACCCACTCTGGAAACACCATATATTTT.

The CDR3 sequence is CASSSSTLGKVTGELFF. CDR3 in DNA: TGTGCCAGCAGCTCGTCGACTCTAGGAAAGGTCACCGGGGAGCTGTTTTTT. This chain joins TRBV5-4 and TRBJ2-2, with D hard to call. V dropped 3 bases and J dropped 4 bases, with 19 bases sitting between them. The length of the CDR3 is 17 residues. The germline V gene encodes CDR1 SGHNT and CDR2 YYREEE (reference sequence).

The chain recombines TRBV4-2 with TRBJ2-5; TRBD2 matches 13 bases. V dropped 1 base and J dropped 7; count of bases not matched to a gene: 12. The germline V gene has CDR1 LGHNA and CDR2 YNFKEQ. The length of the CDR3 is 18 residues. The CDR3 sequence is CASSQGARRLAGGVTQYF. In DNA, the CDR3 is TGTGCCAGCAGCCAAGGGGCACGGAGACTAGCGGGAGGCGTGACCCAGTACTTC.

The chain couples TRBV7-2 to TRBJ2-5; 7 positions match TRBD1. The germline gives CDR1 SGHTA, CDR2 FQGNSA. The CDR3 spans 16 residues. Trimming cost V 7 bases and J 1 base; bases outside gene matches: 12. This CDR3 reads CASTPTGTYLQETQYF. The CDR3 DNA follows: TGTGCCAGCACTCCGACAGGGACCTACCTCCAAGAGACCCAGTACTTC.

The chain carries TRBV6-4 and TRBJ2-1, with TRBD1 as a possible D gene (5 bases). The CDR3 has 15 residues. Germline V gives CDR1 MRHNA, CDR2 SNTAGT. Trimming removed 6 bases at V and 0 bases at J, with 12 bases between. The CDR3 DNA sequence: TGTGCCAGCAGCAAGGGGTACCTCTCCTACAATGAGCAGTTCTTC. Amino acids: CASSKGYLSYNEQFF.

V gene TRBV7-6 combines with J gene TRBJ2-1; possibly TRBD2 for D (5 bases). The length of the CDR3 is 12 residues. From germline, CDR1 is SGHVS and CDR2 FNYEAQ. V was clipped by 1 base and J by 9 bases, with 7 bases between them. DNA of the CDR3: TGTGCCAGCAGCTTAGGCGAGGGTGAGCAGTTCTTC. As protein: CASSLGEGEQFF.

This chain uses TRBV6-5 with TRBJ1-5, with TRBD1 identical over 9 bases. Germline lookup yields CDR1 MNHEY and CDR2 SVGAGI. Germline trimming cut 7 bases from V and 7 bases from J; bases unmatched to any gene: 5. The length of the CDR3 is 13 residues. The CDR3 loop is CASTSTGGQPQHF. In DNA form, the CDR3 reads TGTGCCAGCACCTCGACAGGGGGGCAGCCCCAGCATTTT.

This rearrangement joins TRBV7-1 to TRBJ1-2, with 7 bases fitting TRBD1. TRBV7-1 qualifies as an ORF whose function is uncertain. CDR3 length: 13 residues. V lost 7 bases and J lost 7; bases outside the gene matches: 9. CDR3 nucleotide sequence: TGTGCCAGCAACCGACAGGGAGAGGGTGGCTACACCTTC. This translates into CASNRQGEGGYTF.

This rearrangement joins TRBV2 to TRBJ2-5; D might be TRBD2 (7 bases). V shed 5 bases and J shed 4 bases, with 17 bases lying between them. Germline V gene data show CDR1 as SNHLY and CDR2 as FYNNEI. CDR3 length: 15 residues. This CDR3 reads CASSPDLGGGETQYF. CDR3 nucleotides: TGTGCCAGCAGTCCTGACTTAGGGGGGGGAGAGACCCAGTACTTC. Filled out from reference TRBV2 and TRBJ2-5, the complete variable domain reads EPEVTQTPSHQVTQMGQEVILRCVPISNHLYFYWYRQILGQKVEFLVSFYNNEISEKSEIFDDQFSVERPDGSNFTLKIRSTKLEDSAMYFCASSPDLGGGETQYFGPGTRLLVL.

V is TRBV7-3 and J is TRBJ2-6; no clear D. In germline, CDR1 is SGHTA, CDR2 FQGTGA. Trimming cost V 4 bases and J 0 bases, with 4 bases left between them. The CDR3 length is 14 residues. The CDR3 DNA sequence: TGTGCCAGCAGCTACGGCTCTGGGGCCAACGTCCTGACTTTC. This codes for CASSYGSGANVLTF.

The CDR3 region has the DNA TGTGCCAGCAGCTTAGCAGGGGGTCATGCTTTCTTT. Protein sequence: CASSLAGGHAFF. This chain uses TRBV11-2 with TRBJ1-1, with 7 bases fitting TRBD1. V lost 1 base, J lost 11 bases, and 4 bases stayed unmatched. The germline CDR1 and CDR2 sequences are SGHAT and FQNNGV. The CDR3 runs to 12 residues.

The rearrangement joins TRBV7-9 to TRBJ1-1, with D uncertain. V was trimmed by 2 bases and J by 4 bases, leaving 11 bases between them. Germline-derived CDR1 and CDR2 are SEHNR and FQNEAQ (reference sequence). This CDR3 has 14 amino acids. The CDR3 spells CASSLRNGVTEAFF. The CDR3 DNA sequence: TGTGCCAGCAGCTTACGGAACGGGGTCACTGAAGCTTTCTTT.

V usage is TRBV5-1 and J usage is TRBJ2-3; 7 bases are shared with TRBD2. The CDR3 consists of 16 residues. V was clipped by 4 bases and J by 4 bases; unmatched bases: 12. Germline loops: CDR1 SGHRS, CDR2 YFSETQ. The CDR3 DNA reads TGCGCCAGCAGCCCCGAGACTAGCCCGGGCCCAGATACGCAGTATTTT. Translation: CASSPETSPGPDTQYF.

This chain connects TRBV18 to TRBJ1-4, with D possibly being TRBD1 (5 bases). In germline, CDR1 is KGHSH, CDR2 LQKENI. The V and J ends lost 4 bases and 5 bases respectively, with 17 bases between them. There are 16 residues in the CDR3. The CDR3 region is CASSLFRGAQNEKLFF. The CDR3 nucleotides read TGTGCCAGCTCACTCTTTCGAGGGGCACAGAATGAAAAACTGTTTTTT.

The V gene is TRBV7-9, the J gene TRBJ2-5, with 7 bases matching TRBD1. The germline V gene encodes CDR1 SEHNR and CDR2 FQNEAQ (reference sequence). The CDR3 spans 17 residues. J lost 1 base, V lost 2 bases, and 10 bases had no gene match. The CDR3 protein is CASSLYRGRLLQETQYF. CDR3 in DNA: TGTGCCAGCAGCTTATACAGGGGCCGCCTGCTCCAAGAGACCCAGTACTTC.

This clone was seen only a few times. V and J are TRBV4-3 and TRBJ1-4; D uncertain. The V end was cut by 4 bases, the J end by 10 bases, with 13 bases between. The CDR3 has 13 residues. Looked up from germline, CDR1 is LGHNA and CDR2 is YSLEER. The CDR3 loop is CASSRPFGGKLFF. In nucleotides, the CDR3 is TGCGCCAGCAGCCGCCCATTCGGAGGAAAACTGTTTTTT.

The CDR3 loop is CASRVRGTGELFF. The CDR3 DNA sequence: TGTGCCAGCCGCGTCCGGGGAACCGGGGAGCTGTTTTTT. The chain has TRBV21-1 and TRBJ2-2; the table's TRBD2 call for D was not verified on the DNA. TRBV21-1 is marked as a pseudogene. The CDR3 contains 13 residues.

The chain is built from TRBV9 and TRBJ2-3; D unclear. The CDR3 spans 14 residues. From germline, CDR1 is SGDLS and CDR2 YYNGEE. Trimming took 1 base from V and 4 from J, leaving 10 bases between them. CDR3 residues: CASSVSRIPDTQYF. The DNA of the CDR3 is TGTGCCAGCAGCGTAAGCAGAATCCCAGATACGCAGTATTTT. The variable domain in full, with the rest retrieved from reference TRBV9 and TRBJ2-3, is DSGVTQTPKHLITATGQRVTLRCSPRSGDLSVYWYQQSLDQGLQFLIQYYNGEERAKGNILERFSAQQFPDLHSELNLSSLELGDSALYFCASSVSRIPDTQYFGPGTRLTVL.

V is TRBV10-2 and J is TRBJ2-1; 8 nucleotides align to TRBD2. CDR1 WSHSY and CDR2 SAAADI come from the germline V gene. V gave up 7 bases and J gave up 9 bases; unmatched junction bases: 20. This CDR3 comprises 17 residues. CDR3 sequence: CASTHPLGSGRISEQFF. CDR3 nucleotides: TGCGCCAGCACACACCCCCTTGGGAGCGGGAGAATCAGTGAGCAGTTCTTC.

The rearrangement joins TRBV27 to TRBJ2-7; possibly TRBD1 for D (5 bases). CDR1 and CDR2 (germline): MNHEY, SMNVEV (reference sequence). V lost 6 bases and J lost 2, with 8 bases in between. The CDR3 runs 12 residues. CDR3 protein: CASRAGPYEQYF. The CDR3 DNA reads TGTGCCAGCAGGGCAGGGCCCTACGAGCAGTACTTC.